The 15 T cell receptor beta chains below come from one sample, sequenced in a study of Graves' ophthalmopathy and Graves' hyperthyroidism. From RNA, the CDR3 regions of TCR beta chains were amplified and sequenced. The library came from an HTBI-primed first-round RT-PCR and a second-round multiplex PCR. TCRdb re-called the multiplex PCR reads through MiXCR, storing one row per CDR3 protein. The repertoire has more than 1,000,000 distinct CDR3 sequences, less than 45% of them found once; the top ten carry approximately 12%. What was sequenced was peripheral blood or thyroid tissue (not recorded which). Every receptor here comes from an adult man with Graves' hyperthyroidism.

This rearrangement joins TRBV29-1 to TRBJ2-5, with D possibly being TRBD1 or TRBD2 (6 bases each). This CDR3 has 13 residues. V lost 7 bases and J lost 2, with 14 bases in between. CDR1 and CDR2 from the germline V gene are SQVTM and ANQGSEA. In DNA form, the CDR3 reads TGCAGCGCCGAGGGGGGCGGGCAAGAGACCCAGTACTTC. Translating gives CSAEGGGQETQYF.

CDR3 coding DNA: TGTGCCAGTAGTATCGGGACAGGGGGTCCATATAGCAATCAGCCCCAGCATTTT. Protein sequence: CASSIGTGGPYSNQPQHF. The gene calls are TRBV19 and TRBJ1-5, with 11 bases aligning to TRBD1. V was pared by 3 bases and J by 0 bases, with 7 bases of the junction left unmatched. Germline CDR1 is LNHDA and CDR2 is SQIVND (reference sequence). The CDR3 contains 18 residues.

In the case of this clonotype: A much larger clone is a single base away; this may be a read error. V and J are TRBV25-1 and TRBJ2-5; D possibly corresponds to TRBD1 (6 bases). CDR3 length: 15 amino acids. Trimming cost V 3 bases and J 5 bases, with 16 bases left between them. CDR1 is MGHDK and CDR2 is SYGVNS in the germline V gene. This chain's CDR3 is CASSDPRDTMETQYF. DNA of the CDR3: TGTGCCAGCAGTGACCCCCGGGACACGATGGAGACCCAGTACTTC. Combining the CDR3 with reference TRBV25-1 and TRBJ2-5 gives the whole variable domain EADIYQTPRYLVIGTGKKITLECSQTMGHDKMYWYQQDPGMELHLIHYSYGVNSTEKGDLSSESTVSRIRTEHFPLTLESARPSHTSQYLCASSDPRDTMETQYFGPGTRLLVL.

At least ten counts were recorded for this clonotype. V is TRBV19 and J is TRBJ1-5; TRBD1 aligns across 7 bases. V trimming: 9 bases; J trimming: 1 base; junction bases outside the gene matches: 15. There are 17 residues in the CDR3. From germline, CDR1 is LNHDA and CDR2 SQIVND (reference sequence). In nucleotides, the CDR3 is TGTGCCAGCACATTGGACAGGTTCGGAGGGAGCAATCAGCCCCAGCATTTT. Encoded protein: CASTLDRFGGSNQPQHF.

This clonotype was counted ten times or more. In nucleotides, the CDR3 is TGTGCCAGCAGCTTTCAGATATCTGGAAACACCATATATTTT. Protein: CASSFQISGNTIYF. The rearrangement uses TRBV7-9 and TRBJ1-3; no firm D call. Trimming removed 3 bases at V and 1 base at J, with 7 bases between. This CDR3 spans 14 amino acids. Germline loops: CDR1 SEHNR, CDR2 FQNEAQ (reference sequence).

In its sample, this clonotype was seen a few times. The rearrangement links TRBV13 to TRBJ2-7, with D possibly matching TRBD2 (6 bases). V was trimmed by 5 bases and J by 1 base, leaving 9 bases between them. The CDR3 length is 13 residues. Germline assignment: CDR1 PRHDT and CDR2 FYEKMQ (reference sequence). The CDR3 is CASSGGKSYEQYF. The CDR3 nucleotides read TGTGCCAGCAGCGGGGGGAAATCCTACGAGCAGTACTTC.

This clonotype turned up a few times. The chain uses TRBV6-5 and TRBJ2-5; D remains ambiguous. The V end lost 7 bases, the J end lost 2 bases, and 11 bases lay between the germline ends. The CDR3 covers 13 residues. The germline CDR1 and CDR2 sequences are MNHEY and SVGAGI. DNA of the CDR3: TGTGCCAGCAACGACCGGGTACAAGAGACCCAGTACTTC. It yields the protein CASNDRVQETQYF.

This chain links TRBV12-3 or TRBV12-4 with TRBJ2-2, with 10 bases identical to TRBD2. The CDR3 has 15 amino acids. The junction had 4 bases not matched to a gene; V was cut back by 6 bases and J by 3 bases. In DNA, the CDR3 is TGTGCCAGCAGATCACTAGCGGGATACACCGGGGAGCTGTTTTTT. It specifies CASRSLAGYTGELFF.

This clonotype was seen ten or more times. The rearrangement links TRBV10-3 to TRBJ2-6; no definite D call. The germline V gene has CDR1 ENHRY and CDR2 SYGVKD. CDR3 length: 17 amino acids. Trimming stripped 1 base from V and 2 bases from J, with 12 bases between. CDR3 region: CAISELSGGTGANVLTF. Here the CDR3 DNA reads TGTGCCATCAGTGAGTTATCCGGTGGGACTGGGGCCAACGTCCTGACTTTC.

The CDR3 DNA follows: TGTGCCTGGTCGGGACAGTTCAATCAGCCCCAGCATTTT. Its protein is CAWSGQFNQPQHF. The chain couples TRBV30 to TRBJ1-5; TRBD1 aligns across 7 bases. The V segment lost 5 bases and the J segment 3 bases; nucleotides outside the gene matches: 4. The CDR3 extends over 13 amino acids. CDR1 and CDR2 (germline): GTSNPN, SVGIG (reference sequence).

This clonotype was counted at least ten times. This sequence joins TRBV7-2 and TRBJ2-2, with 11 bases lining up with TRBD2. The germline gives CDR1 SGHTA, CDR2 FQGNSA. This CDR3 has 16 residues. V trimming: 5 bases; J trimming: 4 bases; junction bases outside the gene matches: 6. CDR3: CASSQWTSGFTGELFF. The CDR3 DNA follows: TGTGCCAGCAGCCAATGGACTAGCGGGTTCACCGGGGAGCTGTTTTTT.

This clonotype has a handful of counts. This is likely an artifact of a read error, given a far larger clone one base away. V and J are TRBV10-3 and TRBJ1-1, with D hard to call. Germline V lookup: CDR1 ENHRY, CDR2 SYGVKD. This CDR3 has 12 residues. CDR3 bases: TGTGCCACCAGTACAAGGAACACTGAAGCTTTCTTT. Translation: CATSTRNTEAFF.

The V and J genes are TRBV7-2 and TRBJ1-5; the match to TRBD1 covers 7 bases. Germline V gene data show CDR1 as SGHTA and CDR2 as FQGNSA. The CDR3 consists of 15 residues. V dropped 5 bases and J dropped 9; count of bases not matched to a gene: 13. The CDR3: CASSTKTGYSLPQHF. For the CDR3, the DNA is TGTGCCAGCAGCACCAAGACAGGGTATAGTCTGCCCCAGCATTTT.

The chain has TRBV30 and TRBJ1-2, with D possibly matching TRBD1 (5 bases). Germline V gene data show CDR1 as GTSNPN and CDR2 as SVGIG (reference sequence). The length of the CDR3 is 15 residues. Trimming took off 4 bases at V and 2 bases at J, with 17 bases between the two ends. The CDR3 nucleotides read TGTGCCTGGATGGGCAGCCGGGGCGGGAACTATGGCTACACCTTC. Amino acids: CAWMGSRGGNYGYTF.

The CDR3 nucleotides read TGTGCCAGCAGTCCAACAGAAACCTACGAGCAGTACTTC. Protein: CASSPTETYEQYF. The chain is built from TRBV7-2 and TRBJ2-7; D ambiguous. The CDR3 extends over 13 amino acids. Germline V lookup: CDR1 SGHTA, CDR2 FQGNSA. V was cut by 6 bases and J by 2 bases, with 11 bases left in between.